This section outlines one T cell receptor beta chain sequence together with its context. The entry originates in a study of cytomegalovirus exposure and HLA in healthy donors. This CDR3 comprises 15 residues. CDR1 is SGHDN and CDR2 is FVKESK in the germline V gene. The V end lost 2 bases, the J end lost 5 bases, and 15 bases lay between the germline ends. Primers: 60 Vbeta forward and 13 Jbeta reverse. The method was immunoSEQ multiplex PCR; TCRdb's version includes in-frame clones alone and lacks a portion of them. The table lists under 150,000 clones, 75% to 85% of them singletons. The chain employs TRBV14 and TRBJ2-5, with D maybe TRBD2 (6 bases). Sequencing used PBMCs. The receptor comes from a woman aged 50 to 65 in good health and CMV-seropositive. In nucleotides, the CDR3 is TGTGCCAGCAGCCAATTTTGGAGGGCCGGTGAGACCCAGTACTTC. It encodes CASSQFWRAGETQYF.